This TCR beta chain was identified in a study of T cell repertoires in cytomegalovirus infection. General observations from the study: The cumulative frequency of public TCR beta families distinguished individuals who carried CMV together with the relevant HLA.

The CDR3 runs to 13 residues. V gave up 6 bases and J gave up 0 bases, with 8 bases separating them. CDR1 is SGHVS, CDR2 FNYEAQ, per germline. TCRdb redid the calling of the reads with MiXCR, one entry per CDR3 protein. The sample lists some 800,000 distinct CDR3 sequences; approximately 29% were seen once. This clonotype was observed many times. Its antigen is unknown. This clonotype was sampled from a human donor in good health (CMV status not recorded). Some clones in this sample may be carry-over from other donors' samples. The V call is TRBV7-6, the J call TRBJ1-1; possible D gene TRBD1, 5 bases. The sequenced sample was cultured CD8+ T cells from PBMCs, obtained from culture after CMV antigen stimulation. CDR3 DNA: TGTGCCAGCAGACCGACAGTGAACACTGAAGCTTTCTTT. It codes for CASRPTVNTEAFF.